These 3 T cell receptor beta chains came from one sample sequenced in a study of CD8+ T cells in alopecia areata. Reverse transcribed after extraction, RNA yielded cDNA as the sequencing template. Using immunoSEQ multiplex PCR, the repertoire was profiled, and TCRdb retains in-frame clones only, with some absent. Among 150,000 to 200,000 clones listed, about 67% were seen once. Sequenced here: CD8+ T cells sorted from blood, sampled at week 0. The source is a human donor with alopecia areata.

The genes are TRBV5-1 and TRBJ2-7; 9 nucleotides align to TRBD1. V dropped 3 bases and J dropped 7; count of bases not matched to a gene: 8. Per the germline V gene, CDR1 is SGHRS and CDR2 is YFSETQ. This CDR3 has 14 residues. CDR3 amino acids: CASSWDRAGGEQYF. CDR3 nucleotide sequence: TGCGCCAGCAGCTGGGACAGGGCCGGGGGTGAGCAGTACTTC.

This sequence joins TRBV6-1 and TRBJ2-1, with 8 bases matching TRBD1. J gave up 6 bases and V 6 bases, and 1 base lay outside the gene matches. The CDR3 totals 12 residues. CDR1 is MNHNS, CDR2 SASEGT, per germline. The CDR3: CASRQGGNEQFF. The CDR3 DNA reads TGTGCCAGCAGACAGGGGGGCAATGAGCAGTTCTTC.

This clone appeared a few times. CDR3 in amino acids: CASSVDGDEQFF. The CDR3 DNA follows: TGTGCCAGCAGCGTAGACGGGGATGAGCAGTTCTTC. This sequence joins TRBV9 and TRBJ2-1, with a tentative D call TRBD2 (5 bases). Per the germline V gene, CDR1 is SGDLS and CDR2 is YYNGEE. Trimming shortened V by 0 bases and J by 8 bases, and 6 bases separated the two germline ends. The CDR3 runs to 12 residues.